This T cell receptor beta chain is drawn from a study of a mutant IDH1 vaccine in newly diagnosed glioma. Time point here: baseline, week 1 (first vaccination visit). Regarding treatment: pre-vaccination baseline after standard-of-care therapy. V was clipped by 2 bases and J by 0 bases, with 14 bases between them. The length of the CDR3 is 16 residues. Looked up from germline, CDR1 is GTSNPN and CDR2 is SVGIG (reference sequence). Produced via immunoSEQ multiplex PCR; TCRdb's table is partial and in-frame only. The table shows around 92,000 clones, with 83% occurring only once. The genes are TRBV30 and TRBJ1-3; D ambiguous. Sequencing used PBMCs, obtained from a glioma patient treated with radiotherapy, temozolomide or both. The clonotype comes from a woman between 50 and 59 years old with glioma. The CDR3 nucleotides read TGTGCCTGGAGTCTACCCCGGTCCTCCTCTGGAAACACCATATATTTT. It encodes CAWSLPRSSSGNTIYF.